This record concerns one T cell receptor beta chain sequence. Its specificity is not known. These data belong to a study of cytomegalovirus exposure and HLA in healthy donors. Primers included in the PCR were 60 Vbeta and 13 Jbeta primers. The method was immunoSEQ multiplex PCR; TCRdb's version includes in-frame clones alone and lacks a portion of them. The repertoire holds some 140,000 clones, with approximately 77% as singletons. This CDR3 is 14 amino acids long. Germline CDR1 and CDR2: SQVTM and ANQGSEA. The J segment lost 6 bases and the V segment lost 7 bases, leaving 8 bases of the junction unmatched. Overall study results and limits: Rates of TCR association differed by HLA locus in a later analysis, with DRB1 highest and HLA-C lowest. The only immune exposure information that was available was CMV serostatus. The classifier was said to identify cytomegalovirus status with high specificity and sensitivity.

The source material was PBMCs. The receptor comes from a woman aged 40 to 49 in good health and CMV-seronegative. The chain is built from TRBV29-1 and TRBJ2-1, with 11 bases identical to TRBD1. For the CDR3, the DNA is TGCAGCGCTCAGAGGGACAGGGGGTTCAATGAGCAGTTCTTC. This encodes CSAQRDRGFNEQFF.